The entry that follows covers one T cell receptor (beta chain) sequence. This sample was taken from a study of blood T cell repertoires in COVID-19. Background on the study: Acute and convalescent COVID-19 specimens originated in the United States, Italy and Spain.

The CDR3 contains 16 residues. Looked up from germline, CDR1 is MDHEN and CDR2 is SYDVKM. Trimming pared 1 base from V and 2 bases from J, leaving 14 bases between. Patients in Seattle were enrolled during active infection, then followed longitudinally. Clones were read by immunoSEQ multiplex PCR, and TCRdb kept only the in-frame ones, dropping some. The table lists 100,000 to 150,000 clones, 80% to 95% of them singletons. V gene TRBV28 combines with J gene TRBJ2-5, with D possibly being TRBD2 (5 bases). Sequencing was done on a sample of peripheral blood. This sequence originates from a man aged 50 to 59 with COVID-19, enrolled during active disease. For the CDR3, the DNA is TGTGCCAGCAGTTTATTGGTAGGGAGTGGGCAAGAGACCCAGTACTTC. Its protein is CASSLLVGSGQETQYF.